This TCR beta chain was identified during a study of post-analysis software for immune sequencing data. Turning to the study itself: Relapsing-remitting, secondary progressive and progressive-relapsing forms of multiple sclerosis all featured among disease courses.

This CDR3 is 14 amino acids long. Germline lookup yields CDR1 DFQATT and CDR2 SNEGSKA (reference sequence). Trimming pared 0 bases from V and 6 bases from J, leaving 12 bases between. The table lists this clonotype with a few counts. The antigen is undetermined. Every TCR beta cDNA library bore unique molecular identifiers. Once roughly 0.9 to 10 million T cells were used, a few hundred thousand cDNA molecules resulted. TCRdb called the PCR reads again in MiXCR, with one record for every CDR3 protein. This table holds some 890,000 distinct CDR3 sequences, roughly 58% found once. General observations from the study: F measure clustering grouped samples strongly by preparation batch. Normalized Chao1 diversity was significantly reduced in patients versus controls. With TRBV5-6, TRBV5-1 and TRBV20-1 included, 4 to 6 TRBV segments were more frequent in patients than in controls.

The sequenced sample consisted of blood. The TCR sequence derives from a girl under 18 with multiple sclerosis. The rearrangement links TRBV20-1 to TRBJ2-4; TRBD2 is a possible D gene (5 bases). In DNA form, the CDR3 reads TGCAGTGCTAGAGATGTAGCGAAACTAAACATTCAGTACTTC. Amino acid sequence: CSARDVAKLNIQYF.